What follows describes a single TCR beta chain. The antigen it binds to is not known. No base-level quality is on record; no much larger clone is a single base apart. V sheds 0 bases and J sheds 4 bases, leaving 13 bases between their ends. Reading the germline V gene gives CDR1 KGHSH and CDR2 LQKENI. The CDR3 holds 16 amino acids from the cysteine to the phenylalanine. The DNA shown is the 48-base CDR3, in frame from base 1. The time point label on this specimen signifies: baseline before first vaccination. Vaccinee samples came from UK trials COV001 and COV002, including a single-blind randomized controlled phase 2/3 trial of AZD1222 (ChAdOx1 nCoV-19) in healthy adults. For TCRbeta chain sequencing, PBMC samples were collected from trial participants at day 0 and at day 28 after the second dose. The CDR3 regions of human TCRbeta chains were analyzed by immunosequencing. The original methods were these. TCRs in the repertoires were matched against a reference library of SARS-CoV-2-specific TCRs that had been generated with the MIRA antigen-specificity platform. Breadth meant the fraction of unique TCRs that were SARS-CoV-2-associated, whereas depth meant the fraction of total T cells that were SARS-CoV-2-associated. Using the MIRA data, each spike-specific TCR was assigned both to the spike region to which the TCR was reactive and to a CD4 or CD8 class. Log10-transformed breadth and depth values were compared by one-way ANOVA with Sidak's multiple comparisons tests. This is the immuneACCESS table as TCRdb keeps it, with only in-frame sequences that have V and J called. A part of the clones is gone; compared with another copy, unresolved V genes explain less than half, and the rest is unexplained. The D gene and trimming were derived from the DNA, and the V and J assignments and clone size from that table. The sample table records some 130,000 clones; about 85% of these occur just once. Together, the top ten hold roughly 1.5% of the sample.

These data are taken from a study of T cell responses to AZD1222 COVID-19 vaccine (dated by TCRdb to the early 2020s). In terms of the full investigation: Because spike-specific TCR depth and breadth did not differ between the two schedules, AZD1222 recipients who got a second dose at roughly 4 weeks were pooled with those who got a second dose at roughly 12 weeks. Trial participants were enrolled by age into subgroups of 18-55, 56-69 and 70-plus years, and roughly 150, 30 and 60 TCR-sequenced participants, respectively, were included in these subgroups. A total of 233 trial participants underwent TCR sequencing, of whom 207 received two doses of AZD1222 and approximately 25 received two doses of the MenACWY control vaccine.

Overall results and qualifications from the work: Participants were mostly white British, with more females than males. The authors suggested clonal diversity may have been underestimated. Only five to seven AZD1222 recipients were SARS-CoV-2 seropositive at baseline, limiting conclusions about previously exposed vaccinees. In the small 56-69-year group, the increase in depth fell short of significance, most likely because of low power. Because no day 14 peak-response samples were available, the repertoires could be characterized only after the peak T cell response. Epitopes outside the regions mutated in the B.1.351 and B.1.1.7 variants were reportedly recognized by nearly half of the unique spike-specific TCRs. The whole spike protein was spanned by vaccine-associated CD4 TCRs, and dominant responses were seen in regions 160-218 and 743-854. After two AZD1222 doses, spike-specific TCR breadth and depth were significantly higher than at day 0 and than in MenACWY recipients.

This specimen was peripheral blood, taken on day 0 of AZD1222 vaccination. Recombination joined TRBV18 with TRBJ1-5; no D gene is confidently identified. The TCR comes from an adult in good health. The CDR3 corresponds to CASSPPSRVGNQPQHF. The DNA sequence follows: TGTGCCAGCTCACCACCGTCGAGGGTTGGAAATCAGCCCCAGCATTTT.